The T cell receptor beta chain described here comes from a study of beta chain features in type 1 diabetes. On the study more broadly: Cells sorted and examined across all samples totaled approximately 110 million.

Expressed TCRB transcripts were sequenced because the entire RNA isolate underwent reverse transcription. Produced via immunoSEQ multiplex PCR; TCRdb's table is partial and in-frame only. The top ten hold 1% of the sample, which has some 300,000 clones, approximately 8% seen once. The CDR3 loop spans 14 amino acids. V was pared by 3 bases and J by 10 bases, with 16 bases between. Germline-derived CDR1 and CDR2 are SGHTA and FQGTGA. Comment on this clone: What it binds is not known.

Regarding the study as a whole: In every one of the four CD4+ subsets, TCRB CDR3s were moderately but significantly shorter in Type 1 diabetes patients.

CD4+ naive, central memory, regulatory and stem cell-like memory subsets were isolated by sorting on CD45RO/CCR7/CD25/CD127/CD95/CD27. The rearrangement uses TRBV7-3 and TRBJ2-1; D may be TRBD1 (5 bases). This TCR was sampled from a woman aged 18-30 years in good health. Sequencing was done on a sample of central memory CD4+ T cells from blood. The CDR3 DNA reads TGTGCCAGCAGCTTTAGGACACCGACGCTGGAGCAGTTCTTC. Translated, it gives CASSFRTPTLEQFF. Supplemented by reference TRBV7-3 and TRBJ2-1, the full variable domain reads GAGVSQTPSNKVTEKGKYVELRCDPISGHTALYWYRQSLGQGPEFLIYFQGTGAADDSGLPNDRFFAVRPEGSVSTLKIQRTERGDSAVYLCASSFRTPTLEQFFGPGTRLTVL.